This TCR beta chain derives from a study of cytomegalovirus exposure and HLA in healthy donors (dated by TCRdb to between 2016 and 2019). A note on the overall study: According to a later analysis, the 120 or so validation repertoires were produced on the same platform as the roughly 600 repertoires of the first cohort. The study aimed to test whether signatures of past pathogen exposure could be identified by cataloging public T cell receptors. Besides the first cohort of some 670 subjects, a separate validation cohort made up of around 120 different subjects was used. The study combined high-throughput TCR immunosequencing, statistical association of individual TCRs with disease status, and machine learning to predict cytomegalovirus infection status.

Overall study results and their limits: While some public TCRs were present in many individuals, most TCR sequences turned up only very rarely across donors. A later analysis lacked HLA typing for the validation cohort, so it scored co-occurrence in that cohort across all 130 or so repertoires. A later analysis found that TCRs clustered in the first cohort also tended to co-occur in the approximately 120 validation repertoires, with about 94% of cluster scores above 0. Cytomegalovirus status was reported to be diagnosed by the classifier with high specificity and sensitivity in both the original and validation cohorts. The authors suggested that the approach could potentially be generalized to other disease states and immunological phenotypes. The study gave a list of about 160 TCR beta chains associated with cytomegalovirus. A few of the identified cytomegalovirus-associated TCR beta chains were confirmed in vitro to be specific for cytomegalovirus antigens.

Compared with the rest of its sample, this clone is medium-sized (0.01 to 0.1%). The target of this receptor is not known. No much larger clone is present one base from it, and per-base qualities are unavailable. The library was prepared using the immunoSEQ multiplex PCR assay. As for the authors' bioinformatics: A statistical classification framework was built for diagnosing cytomegalovirus status from the catalog of TCR beta chain sequences. The source is immuneACCESS, and TCRdb retained only in-frame sequences with V and J called. Part of the clones is not carried over; for the studies checked, unresolved V genes explain less than half of this, and the remainder is unexplained. The V and J calls and clone size were taken over from that table, and D and trimming were inferred from the DNA. For this sample there are roughly 50,000 clones; around 93% appear just once. The ten largest clones capture over 1.5% of the sample.

The CDR3 runs 13 residues from the cysteine to the phenylalanine. Only the CDR3 portion is preserved as DNA: 39 bases, with reading frame beginning at the first base. The V end loses 3 bases and the J end loses 7 bases, and a stretch of 10 bases separates them. The germline V gene gives CDR1 as MDHEN and CDR2 as SYDVKM. The donors belonged to the validation cohort of roughly 120 subjects, which was separate from the roughly 670-subject first cohort. The TCR was taken from a woman younger than 35 in good health and CMV-seropositive. The rearranged segments are TRBV28 and TRBJ2-1, with a weak D call of TRBD2 (6 bases match). Sequencing input: PBMCs. The CDR3 loop reads CASSLGGMNEQFF. In nucleotide form, the sequence is TGTGCCAGCAGTTTGGGGGGAATGAATGAGCAGTTCTTC.